The clone carrying this T cell receptor (beta chain) was seen at least ten times. Its antigen is not known. The data were obtained in a study of T cells in Graves' hyperthyroidism and ophthalmopathy. Study results and caveats: Most clonotypes that expanded in the thyroid above 0.001 also showed up in blood.

This CDR3 is built from 14 residues. The germline V gene encodes CDR1 SGHRS and CDR2 YFSETQ. After removal of 0 bases from V and 6 bases from J, the junction contained 0 bases not matched to a gene. Amplified TCR beta CDR3 regions derived from RNA transcripts. The primer set for the first-round RT-PCR of the TCR CDR3 was HTBI. TCRdb processed the multiplex PCR reads anew with MiXCR; each CDR3 protein has one entry. The data contain about 530,000 distinct CDR3 sequences, roughly 17% of them singletons. Disease duration was under 3 months in the ophthalmopathy patients, who also had a Clinical Activity Score of at least 3 and a NOSPECS grade of at least 4. A patient was excluded if there was uncontrolled infection, other autoimmune disease, pregnancy or lactation. Thyroid ultrasound, orbital computed tomography, clinical symptoms, and serum thyroxine and TRAb underpinned diagnoses.

This clonotype was sampled from a woman aged 18-29 years with Graves' ophthalmopathy. The chain links TRBV5-1 to TRBJ1-6; 7 nucleotides match TRBD1. The sample taken for sequencing was blood. Here the CDR3 reads CASSLDRGNSPLHF. The CDR3 DNA reads as TGCGCCAGCAGCTTGGACAGGGGTAATTCACCCCTCCACTTT.